Following are 2 T cell receptor beta chains from one sample sequenced in a study of cytomegalovirus exposure and HLA in healthy donors. The PCR ran on 60 Vbeta and 13 Jbeta primers. Data came from immunoSEQ multiplex PCR; TCRdb stores just in-frame clones and leaves some out. This sample has 75,000 to 100,000 clones, with roughly four fifths found just once. Sample: PBMCs. Receptors originate from a man aged 25 to 45 in good health and CMV-seronegative.

This chain links TRBV6-1 with TRBJ2-7, with TRBD1 matching over 7 bases. This CDR3 comprises 15 residues. Trimming took 1 base from V and 3 from J; bases not matched to a gene: 6. Germline CDR1 is MNHNS and CDR2 is SASEGT. The CDR3 sequence: CASSEGRTGIYEQYF. The CDR3 region has the DNA TGTGCCAGCAGTGAAGGTAGGACAGGAATCTACGAGCAGTACTTC.

This clone was found once. This chain links TRBV5-4 with TRBJ2-2, with 11 bases aligning to TRBD2. Per germline, CDR1 SGHNT and CDR2 YYREEE (reference sequence). The CDR3 spans 15 residues. After removal of 4 bases from V and 6 bases from J, the junction contained 5 bases not matched to a gene. CDR3 residues: CASSTGTSGAGELFF. In DNA form, the CDR3 reads TGTGCCAGCAGCACCGGGACTAGCGGAGCCGGGGAGCTGTTTTTT.